These 17 T cell receptor beta chains share one sample of origin, sequenced in a study of shared clonotypes between healthy human individuals. Sequencing used immunoSEQ multiplex PCR; TCRdb keeps in-frame clones, though not all of them. The data contain some 660,000 clones, around 78% of them seen just once; the ten biggest clones take up around 1.8%. Sequenced input: memory CD4+ T cells sorted from blood. Noted subset: CD45RA-negative fraction. The source of these receptors is a woman in her twenties or thirties in good health.

The CDR3 DNA sequence: TGTGCCAGCAGCTTGGGACAGCCACAGGGCATTCAGTACTTC. Translated: CASSLGQPQGIQYF. This chain uses TRBV5-6 with TRBJ2-4; D is perhaps TRBD1 (6 bases). The germline CDR1 and CDR2 sequences are SGHDT and YYEEEE. The CDR3 is 14 amino acids. Trimming took off 0 bases at V and 9 bases at J, with 13 bases between the two ends. The complete variable domain, with remaining parts taken from reference TRBV5-6 and TRBJ2-4, reads DAGVTQSPTHLIKTRGQQVTLRCSPKSGHDTVSWYQQALGQGPQFIFQYYEEEERQRGNFPDRFSGHQFPNYSSELNVNALLLGDSALYLCASSLGQPQGIQYFGAGTRLSVL.

This clone was seen a handful of times. V is TRBV6-5 and J is TRBJ2-5, with unresolved D. This CDR3 comprises 13 residues. Trimming shortened V by 2 bases and J by 5 bases, and 9 bases separated the two germline ends. Germline V gene sequence: CDR1 MNHEY, CDR2 SVGAGI. The DNA for the CDR3 is TGTGCCAGCAGTTACCCCCCGTTGGAGACCCAGTACTTC. It is translated as CASSYPPLETQYF.

The rearrangement uses TRBV5-4 and TRBJ2-7; a possible D gene is TRBD1 (6 bases). Trimming took off 5 bases at V and 0 bases at J, with 12 bases between the two ends. Germline V gene data show CDR1 as SGHNT and CDR2 as YYREEE (reference sequence). The length of the CDR3 is 14 residues. This CDR3 is CASRQDRPSYEQYF. The CDR3 DNA sequence: TGTGCCAGCAGACAAGACAGGCCCTCCTACGAGCAGTACTTC.

With regard to this clone: This specimen includes other DNA sequences encoding the same CDR3. The CDR3 is CASSPNRGWEQYF. The DNA for the CDR3 is TGTGCCAGCAGCCCTAACCGGGGGTGGGAGCAGTACTTC. The chain carries TRBV28 and TRBJ2-7; tentatively, D is TRBD2 (6 bases). Between the trimmed V and J ends, which lost 6 bases and 7 bases, there was a span of 16 bases. Germline V gives CDR1 MDHEN, CDR2 SYDVKM. There are 13 residues in the CDR3. Combining the CDR3 with reference TRBV28 and TRBJ2-7 gives the whole variable domain DVKVTQSSRYLVKRTGEKVFLECVQDMDHENMFWYRQDPGLGLRLIYFSYDVKMKEKGDIPEGYSVSREKKERFSLILESASTNQTSMYLCASSPNRGWEQYFGPGTRLTVT.

V usage is TRBV28 and J usage is TRBJ1-1; D not certain. Germline V gene lookup returns CDR1 MDHEN and CDR2 SYDVKM. Trimming shortened V by 4 bases and J by 2 bases, and 14 bases separated the two germline ends. The CDR3 covers 15 residues. CDR3 DNA: TGTGCCAGCAGTTCACCCACTACAACTAACACTGAAGCTTTCTTT. Translation: CASSSPTTTNTEAFF.

The chain recombines TRBV28 with TRBJ2-5; the D is unclear. V dropped 5 bases and J dropped 7 bases, with 14 bases sitting between them. Germline-derived CDR1 and CDR2 are MDHEN and SYDVKM. This CDR3 contains 13 residues. The CDR3 protein is CASSPPDVGTQYF. The CDR3 nucleotides read TGTGCCAGCAGTCCGCCGGACGTGGGGACCCAGTACTTC.

With regard to this clone: The identical CDR3 is also encoded by other nucleotide sequences in the sample. The chain links TRBV29-1 to TRBJ2-5, with D unclear. Trimming took off 3 bases at V and 4 bases at J, with 9 bases between the two ends. In germline, CDR1 is SQVTM, CDR2 ANQGSEA. This CDR3 is 12 amino acids long. The CDR3, as DNA: TGCAGCGTTGACTCGGGTGTAGAGACCCAGTACTTC. As protein: CSVDSGVETQYF.

V usage is TRBV2 and J usage is TRBJ2-7; D may correspond to TRBD1 or TRBD2 (5 bases each). Trimming took 4 bases from V and 9 from J, leaving 19 bases between them. Looked up from germline, CDR1 is SNHLY and CDR2 is FYNNEI. The CDR3 is made up of 14 amino acids. This CDR3 reads CASSAGPLKIGQYF. The DNA for the CDR3 is TGTGCCAGCAGTGCGGGGCCATTAAAAATAGGGCAGTACTTC.

DNA of the CDR3: TGTGCCAGCAAATCTGGGAGGGGTGAAAAACTGTTTTTT. It codes for CASKSGRGEKLFF. This sequence joins TRBV28 and TRBJ1-4; perhaps TRBD1 as D (5 bases). Germline V gives CDR1 MDHEN, CDR2 SYDVKM. This CDR3 spans 13 amino acids. V was trimmed by 7 bases and J by 7 bases, leaving 13 bases between them.

This sequence joins TRBV18 and TRBJ2-7; D remains ambiguous. The CDR3 is made up of 14 amino acids. V was clipped by 0 bases and J by 6 bases, with 12 bases between them. CDR1 and CDR2 from the germline V gene are KGHSH and LQKENI. The CDR3 is CASSPPSITTEQYF. The CDR3 DNA follows: TGTGCCAGCTCACCACCGTCTATAACTACCGAGCAGTACTTC.

The CDR3 reads CASSFDAPRANYEQYF. In DNA form, the CDR3 reads TGTGCCAGCAGCTTTGATGCGCCTCGGGCCAACTACGAGCAGTACTTC. This chain uses TRBV5-6 with TRBJ2-7; D unclear. The germline V gene has CDR1 SGHDT and CDR2 YYEEEE. Trimming stripped 2 bases from V and 3 bases from J, with 18 bases between. This CDR3 spans 16 amino acids.

The rearrangement links TRBV2 to TRBJ2-7; D not certain. The CDR3 sequence is 10 residues long. Germline V gene data show CDR1 as SNHLY and CDR2 as FYNNEI. Between the trimmed V and J ends, which lost 8 bases and 4 bases, there was a span of 6 bases. The CDR3 DNA follows: TGTGCCAGCGGCTTTTACGAGCAGTACTTC. Its translation: CASGFYEQYF. Full variable domain (missing parts from reference TRBV2 and TRBJ2-7): EPEVTQTPSHQVTQMGQEVILRCVPISNHLYFYWYRQILGQKVEFLVSFYNNEISEKSEIFDDQFSVERPDGSNFTLKIRSTKLEDSAMYFCASGFYEQYFGPGTRLTVT.

A few counts support this clone. The chain is built from TRBV29-1 and TRBJ2-1; 7 bases are shared with TRBD2. The J segment lost 0 bases and the V segment lost 4 bases, leaving 3 bases of the junction unmatched. The CDR3 is 14 amino acids. Per germline, CDR1 SQVTM and CDR2 ANQGSEA. The CDR3 DNA follows: TGCAGCGTTGCCGGGGGGAGCTCCTACAATGAGCAGTTCTTC. Residues: CSVAGGSSYNEQFF.

V and J are TRBV28 and TRBJ2-1; TRBD2 matches 14 bases. Trimming cost V 8 bases and J 1 base; bases outside gene matches: 13. Germline loops: CDR1 MDHEN, CDR2 SYDVKM. CDR3 size: 19 residues. The chain's CDR3 is CASVTGSGLAGVSYNEQFF. Here the CDR3 DNA reads TGTGCCAGCGTCACCGGCTCGGGACTAGCGGGAGTATCCTACAATGAGCAGTTCTTC.

This chain uses TRBV10-2 with TRBJ2-3; 8 bases match TRBD2. The CDR3 spans 14 residues. Losses at the gene ends were 6 bases for V and 3 bases for J; bases not matched to a gene: 5. The germline V gene has CDR1 WSHSY and CDR2 SAAADI. The CDR3 protein is CASSREGWTDTQYF. The CDR3 bases are TGCGCCAGCAGCCGGGAGGGTTGGACAGATACGCAGTATTTT.

The CDR3 region is CASSQDYSGRAWGPDTQYF. CDR3 bases: TGCGCCAGCAGCCAAGATTATAGCGGGAGGGCCTGGGGTCCAGATACGCAGTATTTT. This rearrangement joins TRBV4-1 to TRBJ2-3, with TRBD2 identical over 11 bases. From germline, CDR1 is MGHRA and CDR2 YSYEKL. The CDR3 sequence is 19 residues long. V lost 0 bases and J lost 4; bases outside the gene matches: 12.

This clone was found a few times. The J gene is TRBJ2-7, the V gene TRBV7-9, with unresolved D. Germline values: CDR1 SEHNR, CDR2 FQNEAQ (reference sequence). The CDR3 has 12 residues. Trimming stripped 5 bases from V and 1 base from J, with 6 bases between. DNA of the CDR3: TGTGCCAGCAGCCAGGTATCCTACGAGCAGTACTTC. It yields the protein CASSQVSYEQYF.